This TCR beta chain was sequenced for a study of shared clonotypes between healthy human individuals. In the original processing: ImmunoSEQ yielded junction-only sequences lacking quality scores, so filtering differed. Sequencing used immunoSEQ multiplex PCR; TCRdb keeps in-frame clones, though not all of them. Clonal size and the V and J genes are those of that table, whereas D and trimming came from the DNA. Of approximately 600,000 clones listed, roughly 95% are singletons. V gave up 3 bases and J gave up 3 bases, with 2 bases separating them. Germline CDR1 MGHRA, CDR2 YSYEKL. The CDR3 extends over 11 amino acids. CD45RO negativity and positive selection for CCR7 defined naive CD8 cells, a population that excluded terminally differentiated effector memory CD45RA+ cells.

V gene TRBV4-1 combines with J gene TRBJ1-2; D ambiguous. The sequencing sample was made of naive CD8+ T cells sorted from blood. The sequence came from a woman aged 25 to 45 in good health. The chain's CDR3 is CASSHYYGYTF. In nucleotides, the CDR3 is TGCGCCAGCAGCCACTACTATGGCTACACCTTC.